This TCR beta chain was recorded in a study of cytomegalovirus exposure and HLA in healthy donors (TCRdb year 2017). A note on the overall study: According to an earlier analysis of several hundred of the donors, 150 million to 200 million T cells yielded roughly 110 million unique TCR beta sequences and approximately 280 Gb of sequence data. All discovery cohort repertoires had been generated on a single sequencing platform. Genome-wide SNP genotypes for about 60% of the roughly 670 donors were used in a later genetic analysis, which treated that subset as a discovery cohort. In the later analysis, no new phenotypic data were used to find candidate immune exposures; instead, reliance was placed on TCR beta sequences and their occurrence across donors. HLA typing included class I and class II loci at four-digit resolution. Approximately 300 gigabases of sequencing data and around 85 million unique TCR sequences made up an early release that covered several hundred HLA-typed donors. In a later analysis, previously published TCR beta repertoires from 670 or so donors were re-analyzed and high-resolution HLA genotyping was added so that TCR occurrence patterns could be studied. Of the 300 to 500 genotyped donors, less than 85% were placed in the genetic ancestry cluster associated with self-reported Caucasian donors. The number of typed donors differed by locus: roughly 629-640 for A, B, C, DRB1 and DQB1; 500 to 550 for DQA1; around 610 for DPA1; and 400 to 480 for DPB1. The aim of the study was to test whether cataloging public T cell receptors could identify signatures of past pathogen exposure. The study combined high-throughput TCR immunosequencing, statistical association of individual TCRs with disease status, and machine learning to predict cytomegalovirus infection status. On average, around 240,000 unique TCR beta nucleotide sequences were sequenced per donor among fewer than 500 genotyped donors of the cohort, with 15% to 20% of those sequences being non-productive. Roughly 5 DR-DQ haplotypes were handled as single units for association and clustering, since linkage in the cohort was strong. Alongside the repertoire data, information on donor age, sex, ethnicity and CMV serostatus was compiled. To decide whether each TCR beta V gene segment behaved as functional or pseudogenic, an earlier analysis of 587 of the donors relied on high-throughput TCR beta sequencing. In addition to the first cohort of 650 to 800 subjects, a separate validation cohort of some 120 different subjects was used. The study profiled the T cell repertoires of some 610 subjects by immunosequencing and related them to cytomegalovirus serostatus.

Its CDR3 holds 15 amino acids, cysteine through phenylalanine. The kept DNA is CDR3 alone, 45 bases in frame from the first base. V is pared back by 3 bases and J by 8 bases, with 18 bases lying between the germline termini. CDR1 and CDR2 (SGDLS, YYNGEE) derive from the germline V gene. Library preparation used the immunoSEQ multiplex PCR assay. The multiplex PCR relied on a mix of 60 forward primers for TCR Vbeta segments and 13 reverse primers for TCR Jbeta segments. The CDR3 region of rearranged TCR beta genes was amplified from genomic DNA with a multiplex PCR assay. Amplified TCR beta libraries were sequenced as 87-base-pair reads on the Illumina HiSeq System. Turning to the authors' computational methods: Across the 600 to 700 repertoires, a later analysis counted 78 million or so unique TCR beta chains, approximately 10 million of which were shared by at least two donors. Raw reads were error-corrected and collapsed into unique sequences by a nearest-neighbor algorithm in which closely related sequences were merged to remove PCR and sequencing errors. Alignment of CDR3 sequences to IMGT reference sequences was used to assign V, D and J gene segments. For a sequence to be retained, a match of at least six nucleotides was required to both a V gene segment and a J gene segment. Rearrangements were called productive when the CDR3 lacked stop codons and stayed in frame with V and J; all others were non-productive. CDR3 was defined according to IMGT convention as the region running from the second conserved V-encoded cysteine to the conserved J-encoded phenylalanine. Sequences without an unambiguous match to a single V gene segment were excluded from the earlier analysis of several hundred of the donors. An earlier analysis of about 600 of the donors called V segments functional above 56.7% productive rearrangements and segregating when the between-donor standard deviation exceeded 5%. To diagnose cytomegalovirus status from the catalog of TCR beta chain sequences, a statistical classification framework was built. V and J gene assignment, in a later analysis, came from comparing TCR nucleotide sequences with IMGT/GENE-DB human TR gene sequences. A later analysis assigned CDR3 sequences and most-parsimonious VDJ recombination scenarios with the TCRdist pipeline. In a later analysis, each TCR beta chain was defined by its CDR3 amino acid sequence together with its V-gene family, and reads without a unique V-gene family were excluded. In a later analysis, around 600 highly shared, low-generation-probability nucleotide sequences were removed to address suspected cross-contamination and a sequencing artifact. For each public chain, a later analysis derived a clonal expansion index from normalized ranks of inferred template counts within each repertoire. In a later analysis, generation probabilities were computed with a VDJ recombination model fitted to out-of-frame rearrangements, and the resulting probabilities were checked against IGoR. A later analysis scored TCR-TCR, TCR-HLA and TCR-CMV co-occurrence with hypergeometric tests, applying a repertoire-size bias correction to TCR pairs. To estimate false discovery rates, a later analysis permuted the HLA or CMV assignments 20 times. A later analysis grouped co-occurring TCRs with DBSCAN, adding TCRdist sequence similarity when clustering within HLA-allele-positive subsets. Repertoires with fewer than 30,000 or more than 120,000 public chains, plus five repertoires with anomalous nucleotide sharing, were excluded from co-occurrence clustering. The source is immuneACCESS, and TCRdb retained only in-frame sequences with V and J called. Part of the clones is not carried over; for the studies checked, unresolved V genes explain less than half of this, and the remainder is unexplained. For V, J and clone size, that table is used; D and trimming come from the DNA. In this sample the table shows some 90,000 clones, just over 70% of which occur a single time. The ten largest make up about 8% of the sample.

Broader findings and caveats from the paper: Compared with equally common non-associated chains, HLA-associated TCR beta chains in a later analysis were more clonally expanded and had lower generation probabilities. In an earlier analysis of about 600 of the donors, most TCR beta V segments appeared in productive rearrangements about 90% or about 30% of the time, broadly matching IMGT annotations. The only immune exposure information available for the cohort was CMV serostatus. Most TCR sequences were seen in very few donors, while some public TCRs were found in many individuals. A further reported finding was that TCR beta sequences accurately predicted the HLA-A and HLA-B alleles for most subjects in the first cohort. HLA typing was unavailable for some donors at each locus, so association tests used only the typed subset. Sequencing depth was assumed to be roughly uniform across donors in the presence/absence analyses, though that assumption may not hold. A few of the identified cytomegalovirus-associated TCR beta chains were confirmed in vitro to be specific for cytomegalovirus antigens. In a later analysis, about 17,000 TCR beta sequences were associated with specific HLA alleles at a false discovery rate of 0.05. In this cohort, only TCR beta chains were sequenced, and detectable features were limited by the absence of alpha or paired-chain data. Assigning TCR associations to individual alleles was difficult when HLA alleles, especially DR and DQ, strongly co-occurred. A later analysis found that TCR association rates varied across HLA loci, with DRB1 alleles showing the most associated TCRs and HLA-C alleles the fewest. Most CMV-associated TCR beta chains appeared to be HLA-restricted in a later analysis, and the HLA associations seemed to be driven largely by CMV exposure. Linkage disequilibrium might explain the correlated functional status among segregating V segments, but an unknown experimental factor could not be ruled out. A later genetic analysis associated a missense DCLRE1C variant with V-gene and J-gene trimming of TCR beta chains, and an independent cohort replicated the association. A cluster of highly shared sequence variants was judged likely to be a technical artifact of the sequencing pipeline. According to a later genetic analysis, donors in an Asian-associated ancestry cluster had fewer N-insertions in productive TCRs than the approximately 670-donor mean. It was suggested by the authors that the approach could potentially be generalized to other disease states and immunological phenotypes. Cytomegalovirus status was reported to be diagnosed by the classifier with high specificity and sensitivity in both the original and validation cohorts. A total of 150 to 200 TCR beta chains were listed by the study as associated with cytomegalovirus. Because counts were too low, around 17 rarely observed V segments, including chromosome 9 orphons, were left out of the earlier analysis of approximately 580 of the donors. According to a later analysis, parvovirus B19, influenza, CMV and Epstein-Barr virus appeared linked to several top co-occurrence clusters. The 87-base-pair reads could not distinguish some IMGT-functional V segments, including TRBV6-2 and TRBV6-3, so those segments were excluded.

The sample holds one count of this clone. No cognate antigen has been identified for it. No quality values exist for individual bases; no much larger clone is one base distant. The cohort consisted of some 730 healthy bone marrow donors. At the time of sampling, all cohort members were nominally healthy, though unrecorded immune exposures were likely present. The donor was CMV seronegative and was included in the group of 352 seronegative cohort members. A peripheral blood sample was provided by each donor, and peripheral blood mononuclear cells were used for TCR beta sequencing. Genomic DNA extraction from the blood cell samples was performed with the Qiagen DNeasy Blood Extraction Kit.

This receptor chain uses TRBV9 and TRBJ2-1; TRBD2 could be the D gene, as 7 bases match. Sequencing was done on a sample of PBMCs. This receptor was identified in a man between 60 and 75 years old in good health and CMV-seronegative. The base sequence is TGTGCCAGCAGCGCCCAGGGGACGGGAGGTTATGAGCAGTTCTTC. Its protein reads: CASSAQGTGGYEQFF. With all but the CDR3 taken from the reference TRBV9 and TRBJ2-1 genes, the full variable domain is: DSGVTQTPKHLITATGQRVTLRCSPRSGDLSVYWYQQSLDQGLQFLIQYYNGEERAKGNILERFSAQQFPDLHSELNLSSLELGDSALYFCASSAQGTGGYEQFFGPGTRLTVL.